These 21 T cell receptor beta chains were sequenced from one sample in a study of response to subunit inactivated influenza vaccine. TCRdb reprocessed the RT-PCR reads via MiXCR and lists one record per CDR3 protein. Of 150,000 to 200,000 distinct CDR3 sequences in the sample, 11% were seen once. Sequenced material: non-naive T cells sorted from PBMCs, taken 40 to 50 days after vaccination. Receptors originate from a man aged 50 to 59 who received an inactivated influenza vaccine.

This clonotype was detected many times. This rearrangement joins TRBV7-9 to TRBJ1-6; unclear D gene. Germline values: CDR1 SEHNR, CDR2 FQNEAQ (reference sequence). The CDR3 has 12 residues. V was shortened by 5 bases and J by 6 bases, with 5 bases between the two germline ends. CDR3 loop: CASSGRNSPLHF. The CDR3 DNA is TGTGCCAGCAGCGGGCGTAATTCACCCCTCCACTTT.

The V call is TRBV6-5, the J call TRBJ1-2, with 10 bases identical to TRBD1. With 2 bases clipped from V and 8 bases from J, the junction kept 2 bases outside the gene matches. This CDR3 spans 13 amino acids. The V gene's germline CDR1 is MNHEY and CDR2 SVGAGI. In DNA form, the CDR3 reads TGTGCCAGCAGTTACGACAGGGGGCAGGGCTACACCTTC. Translation gives CASSYDRGQGYTF.

The chain has TRBV7-8 and TRBJ2-1; D not resolved. The CDR3 has 13 amino acids. Germline values: CDR1 SGHVS, CDR2 FQNEAQ. Trimming pared 5 bases from V and 2 bases from J, leaving 7 bases between. CDR3 nucleotides: TGTGCCAGCAGCCCCTTGACCTACAATGAGCAGTTCTTC. It codes for CASSPLTYNEQFF.

The chain recombines TRBV18 with TRBJ2-1, with D tentatively TRBD2 (6 bases). Germline V gene data show CDR1 as KGHSH and CDR2 as LQKENI. The CDR3 is 18 amino acids. V lost 5 bases and J lost 4, with 24 bases in between. CDR3: CASSARTIGPTFYNEQFF. The CDR3 coding sequence is TGTGCCAGCTCAGCACGGACTATCGGGCCTACTTTTTACAATGAGCAGTTCTTC.

V and J are TRBV24-1 and TRBJ2-3, with 8 positions matching TRBD2. The CDR3 length is 14 residues. The V and J ends lost 10 bases and 7 bases, in that order; junction bases with no gene match: 12. Germline values: CDR1 KGHDR, CDR2 SFDVKD. In nucleotides, the CDR3 is TGTGCCACGAGAAGAAGCGGGGGTGCTAATACGCAGTATTTT. It yields the protein CATRRSGGANTQYF.

As regards this clonotype: An end of the junction differs from the germline gene, which may be a read error. The J gene is TRBJ2-2, the V gene TRBV5-1; D possibly uses TRBD1 or TRBD2 (5 bases each). This CDR3 spans 14 amino acids. Germline-derived CDR1 and CDR2 are SGHRS and YFSETQ. In nucleotides, the CDR3 is TGTGCCAGCAGCTTGGGGCAGCTCGTCGGGGAGCTGCTTTTT. It is translated as CASSLGQLVGELLF.

This clonotype showed up just a few times. The J gene is TRBJ2-2, the V gene TRBV7-2; D is unresolved. The germline V and J ends were trimmed by 5 bases and 5 bases, with 9 bases remaining between them. This CDR3 contains 13 residues. Germline V gene lookup returns CDR1 SGHTA and CDR2 FQGNSA. The CDR3 region is CASSLPPTGELFF. In DNA, the CDR3 is TGTGCCAGCAGCCTCCCCCCGACCGGGGAGCTGTTTTTT.

This clonotype was counted at least ten times. This chain links TRBV6-2 or TRBV6-3 with TRBJ2-3, with 8 bases matching TRBD1. Trimming at V came to 4 bases and at J to 2 bases, leaving 5 bases not matched to a gene. Germline CDR1 is MNHEY and CDR2 is SVGEGT. The CDR3 sequence is 15 residues long. The CDR3 loop reads CASSSDREFTDTQYF. The CDR3 DNA sequence: TGTGCCAGCAGTTCGGACAGGGAATTCACAGATACGCAGTATTTT.

This clonotype appeared many times. The chain couples TRBV25-1 to TRBJ2-3, with D tentatively TRBD1 (5 bases). Germline V gene lookup returns CDR1 MGHDK and CDR2 SYGVNS. The CDR3 totals 14 residues. The V end was cut by 5 bases, the J end by 5 bases, with 14 bases between. The CDR3 bases are TGTGCCAGCAGTAGACAGTGGCAGGGAGATACGCAGTATTTT. Amino acids: CASSRQWQGDTQYF.

This clonotype was observed a few times. The chain is built from TRBV30 and TRBJ1-6; 8 bases fit TRBD1. The germline gives CDR1 GTSNPN, CDR2 SVGIG (reference sequence). Losses at the gene ends were 1 base for V and 11 bases for J; bases not matched to a gene: 7. The CDR3 has 14 residues. CDR3 amino acids: CAWSAGQGSPPLHF. The CDR3 nucleotides read TGTGCCTGGAGTGCCGGACAGGGAAGTCCACCCCTCCACTTT.

The table lists this clonotype with many counts. The V gene is TRBV12-3 or TRBV12-4, the J gene TRBJ1-1; D unresolved. CDR3 size: 12 residues. V lost 5 bases, J lost 2 bases, and 6 bases lay in between. The CDR3 spells CASSVQNTEAFF. In nucleotides, the CDR3 is TGTGCCAGCAGTGTACAAAACACTGAAGCTTTCTTT.

The table lists this clonotype with a few counts. This sequence joins TRBV7-8 and TRBJ2-7, with D possibly being TRBD1 (6 bases). Trimming took off 1 base at V and 6 bases at J, with 10 bases between the two ends. The germline V gene has CDR1 SGHVS and CDR2 FQNEAQ. This CDR3 is built from 13 residues. CDR3 sequence reads: CASSLVQGGEQYF. The CDR3 DNA follows: TGTGCCAGCAGCTTAGTACAGGGTGGCGAGCAGTACTTC.

About this clonotype itself: One junction end does not reproduce the germline sequence, and a read error may be involved. The chain has TRBV7-7 and TRBJ1-4, with TRBD1 identical over 7 bases. Germline loops: CDR1 SSHAT, CDR2 FNYEAQ (reference sequence). CDR3 length: 17 residues. In DNA form, the CDR3 reads TGTGCTAGCAGCTCCCAACCCAGACAGGGAAAAAATGAAAAACTGTTTTTT. It encodes CASSSQPRQGKNEKLFF.

J is TRBJ2-7 and V is TRBV7-6; 10 nucleotides line up with TRBD2. The junction had 15 bases not matched to a gene; V was cut back by 4 bases and J by 0 bases. CDR1 is SGHVS and CDR2 is FNYEAQ in the germline V gene. This CDR3 is 19 amino acids long. In DNA, the CDR3 is TGTGCCAGCAGCTCCAACCCCCTGGTTAGCGGGAGGAGCTCCTACGAGCAGTACTTC. Encoded protein: CASSSNPLVSGRSSYEQYF.

The V and J genes are TRBV27 and TRBJ2-2; TRBD2 agrees at 12 bases. Per the germline V gene, CDR1 is MNHEY and CDR2 is SMNVEV (reference sequence). V lost 5 bases to trimming and J lost 3 bases; unmatched junction nucleotides: 4. This CDR3 spans 16 amino acids. The CDR3 coding sequence is TGTGCCAGCAGTGAAGGACTAGCGGGATACACCGGGGAGCTGTTTTTT. It yields the protein CASSEGLAGYTGELFF.

The chain carries TRBV4-2 and TRBJ1-2; no firm D call. V was clipped by 4 bases and J by 0 bases, with 12 bases between them. The germline V gene encodes CDR1 LGHNA and CDR2 YNFKEQ. This CDR3 is built from 15 residues. This CDR3 reads CASSREVAANYGYTF. The CDR3 bases are TGTGCCAGCAGCCGAGAAGTGGCAGCTAACTATGGCTACACCTTC.

Details on this clonotype: Compared with germline, one end of the junction differs, possibly owing to a read error. The V gene is TRBV6-2 or TRBV6-3, the J gene TRBJ2-7, with D possibly matching TRBD2 (5 bases). Germline loops: CDR1 MNHEY, CDR2 SVGEGT. The CDR3 has 16 residues. The CDR3 DNA reads TGTGCCAGCAGTTCAGAGGGCCGGAGTTGGTCCTCCGAGCAGTACTTC. Its translation is CASSSEGRSWSSEQYF.

This clonotype appeared many times. The V call is TRBV7-8, the J call TRBJ2-7; 8 nucleotides match TRBD1. Germline V CDR1 and CDR2: SGHVS, FQNEAQ. Trimming removed 5 bases from V and 6 bases from J; junction bases left unmatched: 18. The CDR3 totals 17 residues. In DNA, the CDR3 is TGTGCCAGCAGCCCAAGAGGGTTTCGAGGACAGGGATCCGAGCAGTACTTC. It codes for CASSPRGFRGQGSEQYF.

The chain joins TRBV9 to TRBJ2-1, with 14 bases identical to TRBD2. The trim removed 3 bases at V and 7 bases at J, leaving 6 bases unmatched. The CDR3 spans 16 residues. Per the germline V gene, CDR1 is SGDLS and CDR2 is YYNGEE. Here the CDR3 DNA reads TGTGCCAGCAGCGCCCGGACTAGCGGGAGGTCAAATGAGCAGTTCTTC. Translating it yields CASSARTSGRSNEQFF.

This clonotype showed up many times. J is TRBJ1-2 and V is TRBV5-1; tentatively, D is TRBD1 (6 bases). The germline V and J ends were trimmed by 2 bases and 6 bases, with 8 bases remaining between them. This CDR3 contains 12 residues. Germline CDR1 reads SGHRS; CDR2 reads YFSETQ. CDR3: CASSFAGDGYTF. DNA for the CDR3: TGCGCCAGCAGCTTCGCAGGGGATGGCTACACCTTC.

The chain uses TRBV20-1 and TRBJ2-3; tentatively, D is TRBD1 (5 bases). Germline-derived CDR1 and CDR2 are DFQATT and SNEGSKA (reference sequence). The germline V and J ends were trimmed by 3 bases and 5 bases, with 15 bases remaining between them. The CDR3 sequence is 14 residues long. CDR3 in DNA: TGCAGTGCTAGGGGGCCTATAACGGGAGATACGCAGTATTTT. This encodes CSARGPITGDTQYF.